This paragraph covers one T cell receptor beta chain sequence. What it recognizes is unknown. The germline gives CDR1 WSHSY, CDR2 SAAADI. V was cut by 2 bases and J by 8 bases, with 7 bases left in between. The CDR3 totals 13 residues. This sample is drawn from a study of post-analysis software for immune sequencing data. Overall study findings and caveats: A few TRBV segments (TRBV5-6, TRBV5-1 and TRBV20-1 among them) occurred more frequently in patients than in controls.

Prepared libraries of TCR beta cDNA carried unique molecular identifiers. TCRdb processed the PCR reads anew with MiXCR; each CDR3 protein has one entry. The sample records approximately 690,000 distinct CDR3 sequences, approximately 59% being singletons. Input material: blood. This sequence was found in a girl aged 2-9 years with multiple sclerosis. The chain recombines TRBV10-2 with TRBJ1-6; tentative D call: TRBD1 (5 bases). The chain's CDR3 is CASSEVGDSPLHF. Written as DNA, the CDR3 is TGCGCCAGCAGTGAGGTGGGGGATTCACCCCTCCACTTT.